These 10 T cell receptor beta chains came from one sample sequenced in a study of tumor and adjacent non-tumor tissue in lung cancer. The library came from three nested PCR rounds adapted from ARM-PCR protocols. TCRdb ran MiXCR on the multiplex PCR reads and lists one entry per CDR3 protein. The sample yields over 100,000 distinct CDR3 sequences, roughly 77% seen once. This sample's RNA came from whole unsorted tissue. The specimen sequenced was lung tumor tissue. These TCRs come from a woman aged 55-69 years with non-small cell lung cancer.

Details on this clonotype: At one end, the junction sequence differs from germline, possibly due to a read error. V is TRBV11-2 and J is TRBJ2-3; D may correspond to TRBD1 or TRBD2 (5 bases each). This CDR3 has 15 amino acids. Germline CDR1 is SGHAT and CDR2 is FQNNGV. The CDR3 region has the DNA TGTGCCTGCAGCACCACTGGGACGGCCATAGATACGCAGTATTTT. Its translation: CACSTTGTAIDTQYF.

Points on this clonotype: A read error may produce the germline difference seen at one junction end. The V gene is TRBV11-2, the J gene TRBJ1-5, with 7 bases aligning to TRBD1. Germline V CDR1 and CDR2: SGHAT, FQNNGV. The CDR3 consists of 13 residues. CDR3 DNA sequence: TGTGCCAGATCCCGGTACAGGGGTCAGCCCCGGCATTTT. This encodes CARSRYRGQPRHF.

This clonotype was found once. This CDR3 fails to terminate in the conserved phenylalanine or tryptophan, so it likely reflects a read error. This sequence joins TRBV11-2 and TRBJ1-4, with D maybe TRBD1 (6 bases). In germline, CDR1 is SGHAT, CDR2 FQNNGV. The CDR3 has 15 amino acids. Trimming removed 5 bases at V and 8 bases at J, with 18 bases between. CDR3 DNA: TGTGCCAGCAGCCAACAGACAGGCCCATACGAAAAACTGTTTTCT. This codes for CASSQQTGPYEKLFS.

This clonotype was observed a handful of times. The rearrangement joins TRBV5-1 to TRBJ2-7; 12 bases line up with TRBD1. Trimming removed 4 bases from V and 7 bases from J; junction bases left unmatched: 6. There are 14 residues in the CDR3. Germline-derived CDR1 and CDR2 are SGHRS and YFSETQ. The CDR3 loop reads CASSLGTGGEEQYF. The DNA for the CDR3 is TGCGCCAGCAGCCTCGGGACAGGGGGCGAAGAGCAGTACTTC.

In its sample, this clonotype was seen many times. The chain is built from TRBV29-1 and TRBJ2-5; D gene uncertain. The CDR3 has 11 amino acids. V lost 7 bases to trimming and J lost 4 bases, with 10 bases between them. The germline CDR1 and CDR2 sequences are SQVTM and ANQGSEA. CDR3 amino acids: CSALSGETQYF. In DNA, the CDR3 is TGCAGCGCCTTATCGGGAGAGACCCAGTACTTC.

Comment on this clonotype: The CDR3 does not close with the conserved phenylalanine or tryptophan, likely indicating a read error. This chain links TRBV5-5 with TRBJ1-1; no definite D call. CDR3 size: 14 residues. Trimming shortened V by 4 bases and J by 1 base, and 11 bases separated the two germline ends. CDR1 and CDR2 from the germline V gene are SGHKS and YYEKEE (reference sequence). CDR3 sequence (DNA): TGTGCCAGCAGCCCCATGGCAGAGAACACTGAAGCTTTCTGT. Translation gives CASSPMAENTEAFC.

The sample holds one count of this clonotype. It is likely a read error, because the conserved phenylalanine at the end of the CDR3 is missing. The DNA is left out, because the CDR3 cannot be placed on it with certainty; the CDR3 is given as TCRdb lists it. The rearrangement joins TRBV11-3 to TRBJ2-5; the table gives TRBD1 as D, unverified against the DNA. From germline, CDR1 is SGHNT and CDR2 YENEEA. The CDR3 is 15 amino acids long, termini counted. CDR3 residues: CASSLGQGIQETQYS.

This clonotype was seen once. Germline is not matched at one junction end, which may reflect a read error. The rearrangement joins TRBV28 to TRBJ2-5; 7 positions agree with TRBD1. This CDR3 has 15 residues. Per germline, CDR1 MDHEN and CDR2 SYDVKM. The CDR3 region is CAISSLDREKETQYF. As DNA, the CDR3 is TGTGCCATCAGTTCCTTAGACAGGGAAAAAGAGACTCAGTACTTC.

The chain has TRBV28 and TRBJ2-3; D gene unclear. The CDR3 contains 11 residues. Per the germline V gene, CDR1 is MDHEN and CDR2 is SYDVKM. The V gene lost 9 bases and the J gene lost 1 base, with 5 bases spanning the gap. The CDR3: CARSRTDTQYF. The CDR3 coding sequence is TGTGCCAGAAGCCGCACAGATACGCAGTATTTT.

In regard to this clonotype: This likely comes from a read error, as the CDR3 has no conserved phenylalanine or tryptophan at its end. The CDR3 nucleotides read TGTGCCAGCAGTCTTGGAGGGGGGACAGGGCTCAGAGAGACCCAGTACCTC. This codes for CASSLGGGTGLRETQYL. The rearrangement joins TRBV28 to TRBJ2-5; 9 nucleotides align to TRBD1. Germline lookup yields CDR1 MDHEN and CDR2 SYDVKM. CDR3 length: 17 amino acids. V was clipped by 5 bases and J by 4 bases; unmatched bases: 14.